The source of this T cell receptor (beta chain) is a study of OX40 agonist ivuxolimab in advanced cancers. Study as a whole: Prior anti-PD-1, anti-PD-L1 or anti-CTLA-4 therapy was allowed; over 30% had some. In three patients, partial responses were observed, one with hepatocellular carcinoma and two with cutaneous melanoma. Study-wide findings and caveats: Normalized T-cell clonal expansion was also low in some nonresponders.

The assay was immunoSEQ multiplex PCR, and TCRdb's table has in-frame clones only and misses some. The profile shows 15,000 to 17,000 clones, roughly 81% of them singletons. Turning to this clone: Its antigen is still unknown. Other DNA variants within this sample encode the same CDR3.

V shed 4 bases and J shed 6 bases, with 13 bases lying between them. This CDR3 region has 14 residues. Looked up from germline, CDR1 is SNHLY and CDR2 is FYNNEI. This specimen consisted of CD4+ or CD8+ T cells sorted from blood, obtained in a trial of the OX40 agonist ivuxolimab. This receptor was obtained from an adult with an advanced solid tumor such as melanoma, head and neck, liver or kidney cancer. V is TRBV2 and J is TRBJ2-1; D is perhaps TRBD2 (6 bases). In DNA, the CDR3 is TGTGCCAGCAGTGCCCTCGCGGGGTTCAATGAGCAGTTCTTC. Amino acids: CASSALAGFNEQFF.